Shown below are 27 T cell receptor beta chains from a single sample sequenced in a study of blood T cell repertoires in COVID-19. Clones were sequenced by immunoSEQ multiplex PCR, and TCRdb holds only the in-frame ones, with some missing. The sample yields 100,000 or so clones, about 85% seen once. Sequenced material: peripheral blood. The receptor source for this set is a middle-aged man with acute or convalescent COVID-19.

The chain employs TRBV13 and TRBJ1-2, with 8 nucleotides matching TRBD1. V was clipped by 5 bases and J by 4 bases; unmatched bases: 6. CDR3 length equals 14 residues. Germline lookup yields CDR1 PRHDT and CDR2 FYEKMQ (reference sequence). Here the CDR3 DNA reads TGTGCCAGCAGCCAAGGACAGGGCGGCTATGGCTACACCTTC. This sequence encodes CASSQGQGGYGYTF.

J is TRBJ1-6 and V is TRBV30; D is undetermined. Germline V gene sequence: CDR1 GTSNPN, CDR2 SVGIG (reference sequence). This CDR3 has 16 amino acids. V lost 3 bases to trimming and J lost 0 bases, with 12 bases between them. The CDR3 is CAWRLAGSSYNSPLHF. CDR3 nucleotides: TGTGCCTGGAGGCTCGCGGGAAGCTCCTATAATTCACCCCTCCACTTT.

This chain connects TRBV27 to TRBJ2-3, with unresolved D. Per germline, CDR1 MNHEY and CDR2 SMNVEV (reference sequence). V lost 4 bases and J lost 2, with 4 bases in between. The CDR3 is 12 residues long. CDR3 in amino acids: CASSSFTDTQYF. The DNA of the CDR3 is TGTGCCAGCAGTTCGTTCACAGATACGCAGTATTTT.

V and J are TRBV4-1 and TRBJ2-3; D might be TRBD2 (5 bases). The ends were cut back, 4 bases at V and 14 bases at J, with 16 bases in the middle. The CDR3 spans 12 residues. CDR1 and CDR2 from the germline V gene are MGHRA and YSYEKL. The DNA of the CDR3 is TGCGCCAGCAGCCTCGTGGGAGTAGGTCCGTATTTT. It encodes CASSLVGVGPYF.

The sample holds one count of this clone. V usage is TRBV24-1 and J usage is TRBJ2-3, with 9 positions matching TRBD2. The CDR3 length is 17 residues. Germline loops: CDR1 KGHDR, CDR2 SFDVKD. V lost 1 base and J lost 6; bases outside the gene matches: 10. The CDR3 reads CATSDFWAGGGDDTQYF. Written as DNA, the CDR3 is TGTGCCACCAGTGATTTTTGGGCGGGAGGGGGTGATGATACGCAGTATTTT.

V usage is TRBV11-2 and J usage is TRBJ2-2; 11 positions agree with TRBD2. The CDR3 covers 14 residues. The V segment lost 5 bases and the J segment 5 bases; nucleotides outside the gene matches: 1. Germline V gives CDR1 SGHAT, CDR2 FQNNGV. CDR3 nucleotide sequence: TGTGCCAGCAGCATAGCGGGAGGGACCGGGGAGCTGTTTTTT. This gives the protein CASSIAGGTGELFF. Supplemented by reference TRBV11-2 and TRBJ2-2, the full variable domain reads EAGVAQSPRYKIIEKRQSVAFWCNPISGHATLYWYQQILGQGPKLLIQFQNNGVVDDSQLPKDRFSAERLKGVDSTLKIQPAKLEDSAVYLCASSIAGGTGELFFGEGSRLTVL.

V and J are TRBV15 and TRBJ2-1, with 13 bases fitting TRBD2. The CDR3 has 16 residues. Germline trimming cut 3 bases from V and 6 bases from J; bases unmatched to any gene: 5. The germline V gene has CDR1 LNHNV and CDR2 YYDKDF (reference sequence). This CDR3 reads CATSSPRTSGSNEQFF. CDR3 in DNA: TGTGCCACCAGCAGCCCCCGGACTAGCGGGAGCAATGAGCAGTTCTTC.

The chain is built from TRBV28 and TRBJ2-7, with 7 bases lining up with TRBD2. The CDR3 has 15 amino acids. Germline lookup yields CDR1 MDHEN and CDR2 SYDVKM. The junction had 12 bases not matched to a gene; V was cut back by 6 bases and J by 4 bases. CDR3 sequence: CASSRTGGAFYEQYF. DNA of the CDR3: TGTGCCAGCAGCAGAACGGGAGGCGCTTTTTACGAGCAGTACTTC.

The rearrangement links TRBV3-1 (or the pseudogene TRBV3-2) to TRBJ2-7; 10 positions match TRBD2. From germline, CDR1 is LGHDT and CDR2 YNNKEL (reference sequence). V lost 3 bases to trimming and J lost 3 bases; unmatched junction nucleotides: 5. This CDR3 region has 15 residues. The CDR3, as DNA: TGTGCCAGCAGCCATCTAGCGGGAGTCTTCTACGAGCAGTACTTC. Encoded protein: CASSHLAGVFYEQYF.

The V and J genes are TRBV7-6 and TRBJ1-2, with D possibly being TRBD1 (5 bases). Trimming left V 5 bases short and J 5 bases short, with 15 bases between. Germline loops: CDR1 SGHVS, CDR2 FNYEAQ. The CDR3 consists of 14 residues. CDR3 coding DNA: TGTGCCAGCAGCCCCCGGGGGGGTGGTTATGGCTACACCTTC. This gives the protein CASSPRGGGYGYTF.

This clone occurred once. The chain recombines TRBV10-3 with TRBJ1-2, with 7 nucleotides matching TRBD1. The trim removed 2 bases at V and 8 bases at J, leaving 11 bases unmatched. This CDR3 contains 15 residues. From germline, CDR1 is ENHRY and CDR2 SYGVKD. The CDR3 nucleotides read TGTGCCATCAGTGAGCCTGAAAGACAGGGACGGGGCTACACCTTC. It translates to CAISEPERQGRGYTF.

The sample holds one count of this clone. V is TRBV9 and J is TRBJ2-3; D is perhaps TRBD2 (6 bases). This CDR3 contains 15 residues. Germline loops: CDR1 SGDLS, CDR2 YYNGEE. V was clipped by 0 bases and J by 5 bases, with 13 bases between them. CDR3 bases: TGTGCCAGCAGCGTAGATGGGGCGCGGGGAGATACGCAGTATTTT. Amino acid sequence: CASSVDGARGDTQYF.

This CDR3 reads CATSDLTAYQPQHF. The CDR3 DNA reads as TGTGCCACCAGTGATTTGACAGCCTATCAGCCCCAGCATTTT. The V call is TRBV24-1, the J call TRBJ1-5; unclear D gene. The V end lost 0 bases, the J end lost 5 bases, and 7 bases lay between the germline ends. CDR1 and CDR2 (germline): KGHDR, SFDVKD. This CDR3 spans 14 amino acids.

The V and J genes are TRBV5-8 and TRBJ1-1; TRBD1 matches 7 bases. With 4 bases clipped from V and 0 bases from J, the junction kept 12 bases outside the gene matches. Per the germline V gene, CDR1 is SGHTS and CDR2 is YDEGEE. The length of the CDR3 is 17 residues. CDR3 residues: CASSKRGRTGLNTEAFF. CDR3 nucleotides: TGTGCCAGCAGCAAAAGAGGGCGGACAGGCTTGAACACTGAAGCTTTCTTT.

The rearrangement joins TRBV7-6 to TRBJ2-3, with 7 bases aligning to TRBD1. Germline CDR1 reads SGHVS; CDR2 reads FNYEAQ. The V gene end was trimmed by 2 bases and the J gene end by 5 bases; junction bases not matched to a gene: 7. The CDR3 length is 15 residues. The CDR3 loop is CASSLMGQTRDTQYF. In DNA form, the CDR3 reads TGTGCCAGCAGCTTAATGGGACAGACGAGAGATACGCAGTATTTT.

This clone came up a few times. The gene calls are TRBV2 and TRBJ2-5; 11 nucleotides align to TRBD2. J gave up 3 bases and V 6 bases, and 6 bases lay outside the gene matches. Germline V gene data show CDR1 as SNHLY and CDR2 as FYNNEI. The CDR3 has 15 amino acids. DNA for the CDR3: TGTGCCAGCAGCCCGGGACTAGCGGATAAAGAGACCCAGTACTTC. Protein product: CASSPGLADKETQYF.

The chain has TRBV18 and TRBJ2-1; TRBD1 might be the D (6 bases). V was pared by 7 bases and J by 0 bases, with 13 bases between. The germline gives CDR1 KGHSH, CDR2 LQKENI. The CDR3 loop spans 15 amino acids. CDR3 nucleotides: TGTGCCAGCTTACTGCAGGGGAACTCCTACAATGAGCAGTTCTTC. It yields the protein CASLLQGNSYNEQFF.

This chain connects TRBV3-1 (or the pseudogene TRBV3-2) to TRBJ2-2; 7 bases align to TRBD1. V was clipped by 3 bases and J by 5 bases; unmatched bases: 3. Germline V gives CDR1 LGHDT, CDR2 YNNKEL (reference sequence). CDR3 size: 14 residues. The DNA of the CDR3 is TGTGCCAGCAGCCACGAGACAGGGACCGGGGAGCTGTTTTTT. Translation gives CASSHETGTGELFF.

This clone was seen a single time. V usage is TRBV6-4 and J usage is TRBJ2-3; 7 nucleotides match TRBD2. Germline assignment: CDR1 MRHNA and CDR2 SNTAGT. This CDR3 is 17 amino acids long. J gave up 5 bases and V 2 bases, and 13 bases lay outside the gene matches. The CDR3 protein is CASSDTQRGPLGDTQYF. Here the CDR3 DNA reads TGTGCCAGCAGTGACACTCAGCGGGGTCCCCTTGGAGATACGCAGTATTTT.

This chain links TRBV10-2 with TRBJ2-2; 9 nucleotides agree with TRBD1. Per germline, CDR1 WSHSY and CDR2 SAAADI. Germline trimming cut 7 bases from V and 6 bases from J; bases unmatched to any gene: 9. The CDR3 is 15 amino acids. DNA of the CDR3: TGCGCCAGCAAAAAGAGGACAGGGGAGGCCGGGGAGCTGTTTTTT. Its protein product is CASKKRTGEAGELFF.

This chain uses TRBV6-1 with TRBJ1-1; D remains unclear. The germline V gene encodes CDR1 MNHNS and CDR2 SASEGT. Trimming shortened V by 2 bases and J by 0 bases, and 10 bases separated the two germline ends. The CDR3 has 15 residues. This chain's CDR3 is CASSELGVLNTEAFF. DNA of the CDR3: TGTGCCAGCAGTGAACTCGGGGTATTGAACACTGAAGCTTTCTTT.

The genes are TRBV4-1 and TRBJ1-4; no definite D call. V lost 1 base and J 2 bases, leaving 8 bases between the germline ends. Germline-derived CDR1 and CDR2 are MGHRA and YSYEKL. The CDR3 loop spans 15 amino acids. CDR3 sequence reads: CASSQGVVTNEKLFF. The DNA of the CDR3 is TGCGCCAGCAGCCAAGGAGTAGTTACTAATGAAAAACTGTTTTTT.

This clone has just a few counts. V usage is TRBV30 and J usage is TRBJ1-1, with D perhaps TRBD1 (6 bases). Trimming left V 5 bases short and J 11 bases short, with 18 bases between. The germline CDR1 and CDR2 sequences are GTSNPN and SVGIG (reference sequence). This CDR3 comprises 12 residues. In nucleotides, the CDR3 is TGTGCCTGGGGGGATGTCCGGGGGGCCGCTTTCTTT. Encoded protein: CAWGDVRGAAFF.

The chain joins TRBV19 to TRBJ2-2, with D uncertain. The CDR3 contains 14 residues. Germline CDR1 LNHDA, CDR2 SQIVND (reference sequence). V lost 0 bases, J lost 3 bases, and 5 bases lay in between. The CDR3 is CASSIDPDTGELFF. In DNA form, the CDR3 reads TGTGCCAGTAGTATAGATCCCGACACCGGGGAGCTGTTTTTT.

The genes are TRBV5-8 and TRBJ1-5, with D hard to call. The germline V gene encodes CDR1 SGHTS and CDR2 YDEGEE. Trimming took 4 bases from V and 6 from J, leaving 14 bases between them. The CDR3 length is 14 residues. The chain's CDR3 is CASSPKTAIQPQHF. The CDR3 DNA reads TGTGCCAGCAGCCCGAAAACAGCAATTCAGCCCCAGCATTTT.

The chain joins TRBV10-3 to TRBJ2-3; TRBD1 agrees at 7 bases. V dropped 7 bases and J dropped 6; count of bases not matched to a gene: 10. The germline gives CDR1 ENHRY, CDR2 SYGVKD. This CDR3 contains 14 residues. The CDR3, as DNA: TGTGCCATCACGAGAGACAGGGTTTGGGATACGCAGTATTTT. Its protein product is CAITRDRVWDTQYF.

The chain joins TRBV5-1 to TRBJ1-2, with D possibly TRBD1 on 6 matching bases. The germline V and J ends were trimmed by 2 bases and 8 bases, with 13 bases remaining between them. The CDR3 runs 13 residues. The germline V gene encodes CDR1 SGHRS and CDR2 YFSETQ. CDR3 sequence: CASSFGQTLGYTF. CDR3 coding DNA: TGCGCCAGCAGCTTCGGACAGACCCTCGGCTACACCTTC.